The T cell receptor (beta chain) described here comes from a study of blood T cell repertoires in COVID-19. Across the whole study: Acute and convalescent COVID-19 samples came from the United States, Italy and Spain. Sources were T cells, B-cell-depleted T cells, or PBMCs; the material itself was cDNA or gDNA.

The authors' processing: Reference gene primer amplification in the assay estimated nucleated cell counts. TCRdb's table, derived via immunoSEQ multiplex PCR, lists solely in-frame clones and lacks some. The D gene and trimming were derived from the DNA, and the V and J assignments and clone size from that table. Counted here are about 110,000 clones, roughly four fifths occurring once; the ten biggest clones make up about 17%. The germline gives CDR1 DFQATT, CDR2 SNEGSKA (reference sequence). CDR3 size: 11 residues. The V and J ends lost 6 bases and 1 base respectively, with 6 bases between them. Source material: peripheral blood. The source of this sequence is a woman in her sixties with acute or convalescent COVID-19. J is TRBJ2-5 and V is TRBV20-1, with D hard to call. CDR3 DNA sequence: TGCAGTGCCTGGCTCCAAGAGACCCAGTACTTC. This sequence encodes CSAWLQETQYF.